This TCR beta chain was sequenced during a study of cytomegalovirus exposure and HLA in healthy donors. Turning to this clone: No antigen is known for it.

Whole-study results and caveats: It is likely that the observed cluster of highly shared sequence variants was a sequencing artifact. Information on immune exposure was restricted to one variable (CMV serostatus). Being productive about 90% or about 30% of the time was typical of most TCR beta V segments in an earlier analysis. The majority of TCR sequences were rare, yet some public TCRs appeared in many donors.

The PCR used 60 Vbeta and 13 Jbeta primers. Sequenced by immunoSEQ multiplex PCR; TCRdb stores in-frame clones only, minus some. This table holds 150,000 to 200,000 clones, approximately 82% found once. The clonotype originates from a middle-aged woman in good health and CMV-seropositive. Input material: PBMCs.

CDR3 amino acids: CASSQEGVRNSGNTIYF. The CDR3 DNA reads TGCGCCAGCAGCCAAGAAGGGGTCAGGAACTCTGGAAACACCATATATTTT. V gene TRBV4-3 combines with J gene TRBJ1-3; D perhaps matches TRBD1 (5 bases). The germline V and J ends were trimmed by 0 bases and 0 bases, with 12 bases remaining between them. Germline V gene lookup returns CDR1 LGHNA and CDR2 YSLEER. The CDR3 consists of 17 residues.